These 27 T cell receptor beta chains originate from one sample sequenced in a study of T-cell reconstitution after alpha-beta-depleted transplantation in children. Unique molecular identifiers were used in preparing the TCRbeta library. MiXCR, run by TCRdb on the PCR reads, gives a single entry per CDR3 protein. Among about 580,000 distinct CDR3 sequences listed, approximately 22% were seen once. The sample consisted of PBMCs, mostly from graft donor cells, taken 360 days after TCRalphabeta/CD19-depleted stem cell transplant. These receptors were collected from a boy younger than two who had a stem cell transplant for acute myeloid leukemia, so the T cells may come from the graft donor.

At least ten counts were recorded for this clonotype. CDR3 region: CASSSFAYEQYV. In nucleotides, the CDR3 is TGTGCCAGCAGCTCCTTTGCCTACGAGCAGTACGTC. The chain has TRBV6-2 or TRBV6-3 and TRBJ2-7; D unclear. Germline loops: CDR1 MNHEY, CDR2 SVGEGT. Trimming cost V 6 bases and J 2 bases, with 8 bases left between them. The CDR3 contains 12 residues.

V gene TRBV15 combines with J gene TRBJ2-7; 7 positions agree with TRBD1. Germline CDR1 and CDR2: LNHNV and YYDKDF (reference sequence). J was trimmed by 4 bases and V by 0 bases; bases with no gene match: 18. The CDR3 consists of 19 residues. The DNA of the CDR3 is TGTGCCACCAGCAGAGATCCCCCCGTGGTAGGGACAGCCTTTTACGAGCAGTACTTC. Residues: CATSRDPPVVGTAFYEQYF.

The chain employs TRBV12-3 or TRBV12-4 and TRBJ1-5; possibly TRBD1 for D (6 bases). The V gene lost 2 bases and the J gene lost 0 bases, with 17 bases spanning the gap. The CDR3 is made up of 18 amino acids. This chain's CDR3 is CASSLSFRAGASNQPQHF. DNA for the CDR3: TGTGCCAGCAGTTTATCCTTTAGGGCAGGGGCTAGCAATCAGCCCCAGCATTTT.

This clonotype appeared a few times. The chain couples TRBV29-1 to TRBJ2-4, with D perhaps being TRBD1 or TRBD2 (5 bases each). This CDR3 is built from 13 residues. Germline V gene lookup returns CDR1 SQVTM and CDR2 ANQGSEA. V dropped 3 bases and J dropped 0 bases, with 6 bases sitting between them. The CDR3 nucleotides are TGCAGCGTTGAGGGGACAGCCAAAAACATTCAGTACTTC. Residues: CSVEGTAKNIQYF.

This clonotype was seen many times. The chain employs TRBV20-1 and TRBJ2-3; 8 bases match TRBD2. The CDR3 has 11 residues. Looked up from germline, CDR1 is DFQATT and CDR2 is SNEGSKA (reference sequence). CDR3 in amino acids: CSGGGAWGQYF. As DNA, the CDR3 is TGCAGCGGGGGGGGTGCTTGGGGGCAGTATTTT.

The chain employs TRBV20-1 and TRBJ1-2; D is ambiguous. The CDR3 totals 13 residues. The V gene lost 6 bases and the J gene lost 5 bases, with 16 bases spanning the gap. CDR1 is DFQATT, CDR2 SNEGSKA, per germline (reference sequence). In nucleotides, the CDR3 is TGCAGTGCCCCCCTGCGCTCTCGTTATGGCTACACCTTC. As protein: CSAPLRSRYGYTF.

This rearrangement joins TRBV15 to TRBJ2-7; 9 bases are a match to TRBD1. V dropped 0 bases and J dropped 4; count of bases not matched to a gene: 4. Per the germline V gene, CDR1 is LNHNV and CDR2 is YYDKDF (reference sequence). The CDR3 is 15 amino acids. CDR3 loop: CATSRDRQGVYEQYF. CDR3 nucleotide sequence: TGTGCCACCAGCAGAGATAGACAGGGGGTGTACGAGCAGTACTTC.

There are a few counts of this clonotype. The chain carries TRBV6-5 and TRBJ1-2; D ambiguous. The V end was cut by 8 bases, the J end by 3 bases, with 7 bases between. CDR1 MNHEY and CDR2 SVGAGI come from the germline V gene. CDR3 length: 11 residues. This chain's CDR3 is CASGRYYGYTF. The CDR3 bases are TGTGCCAGCGGTCGATACTATGGCTACACCTTC.

Only a few counts were recorded for this clonotype. The chain joins TRBV6-2 or TRBV6-3 to TRBJ2-1, with 10 bases identical to TRBD1. Germline CDR1 and CDR2: MNHEY and SVGEGT. The J segment lost 4 bases and the V segment lost 6 bases, leaving 0 bases of the junction unmatched. The CDR3 covers 13 residues. The chain's CDR3 is CASRDRGYNEQFF. For the CDR3, the DNA is TGTGCCAGCAGGGACAGGGGGTACAATGAGCAGTTCTTC.

This clonotype has ten or more counts. This sequence joins TRBV5-5 and TRBJ1-1; no reliable D call. The CDR3 contains 12 residues. Trimming pared 3 bases from V and 4 bases from J, leaving 7 bases between. The V gene's germline CDR1 is SGHKS and CDR2 YYEKEE (reference sequence). The CDR3 sequence: CASSSWGTEAFF. The CDR3, as DNA: TGTGCCAGCAGCTCGTGGGGCACTGAAGCTTTCTTT. Full variable domain (missing parts from reference TRBV5-5 and TRBJ1-1): DAGVTQSPTHLIKTRGQQVTLRCSPISGHKSVSWYQQVLGQGPQFIFQYYEKEERGRGNFPDRFSARQFPNYSSELNVNALLLGDSALYLCASSSWGTEAFFGQGTRLTVV.

The chain combines TRBV7-9 with TRBJ2-5; unclear D gene. In germline, CDR1 is SEHNR, CDR2 FQNEAQ (reference sequence). The CDR3 has 13 residues. Trimming shortened V by 6 bases and J by 0 bases, and 8 bases separated the two germline ends. The CDR3 is CASSHPYQETQYF. In DNA form, the CDR3 reads TGTGCCAGCAGTCATCCGTACCAAGAGACCCAGTACTTC.

The chain recombines TRBV7-2 with TRBJ2-7; D possibly matches TRBD1 or TRBD2 (5 bases each). V lost 5 bases, J lost 3 bases, and 14 bases lay in between. The CDR3 loop spans 14 amino acids. Germline V gene sequence: CDR1 SGHTA, CDR2 FQGNSA. The CDR3 DNA sequence: TGTGCCAGCAGCCAAAGGGACGGTTACTACGAGCAGTACTTC. This codes for CASSQRDGYYEQYF.

This clonotype was seen a few times. The chain joins TRBV5-5 to TRBJ1-6; no clear D. The CDR3 spans 17 residues. Looked up from germline, CDR1 is SGHKS and CDR2 is YYEKEE (reference sequence). The V and J ends lost 2 bases and 0 bases respectively, with 12 bases between them. The DNA for the CDR3 is TGTGCCAGCAGCTTCACTGTGGGGAGCTCCTATAATTCACCCCTCCACTTT. Its translation: CASSFTVGSSYNSPLHF.

V is TRBV7-9 and J is TRBJ1-1; no clear D. V lost 5 bases to trimming and J lost 4 bases, with 14 bases between them. The CDR3 spans 14 residues. The germline gives CDR1 SEHNR, CDR2 FQNEAQ (reference sequence). In DNA form, the CDR3 reads TGTGCCAGCAGCCTTAGGGTGGAGGGCACTGAAGCTTTCTTT. Protein: CASSLRVEGTEAFF.

The chain recombines TRBV7-3 with TRBJ2-3; TRBD2 aligns across 9 bases. Unmatched junction bases numbered 2, after V lost 5 bases and J lost 8 bases. This CDR3 spans 12 amino acids. From germline, CDR1 is SGHTA and CDR2 FQGTGA. The chain's CDR3 is CASSTTSGTQYF. The CDR3 nucleotides read TGTGCCAGCAGCACGACTAGCGGTACGCAGTATTTT.

This clonotype was counted a few times. CDR3 bases: TGCAGCGTCGCCCGGACAGCGTCAGGAGAGACCCAGTACTTC. Translating it yields CSVARTASGETQYF. J is TRBJ2-5 and V is TRBV29-1, with D possibly TRBD1 on 6 matching bases. V shed 6 bases and J shed 4 bases, with 18 bases lying between them. Germline CDR1 reads SQVTM; CDR2 reads ANQGSEA. The CDR3 runs to 14 residues.

The chain couples TRBV3-1 to TRBJ2-1; 10 bases agree with TRBD2. The germline gives CDR1 LGHDT, CDR2 YNNKEL (reference sequence). V lost 1 base, J lost 4 bases, and 19 bases stayed unmatched. The CDR3 totals 21 residues. DNA of the CDR3: TGTGCCAGCAGCCAAGGGTCCCCGGGAAGCGGGGGGGCACGAGTGTACAATGAGCAGTTCTTC. This translates into CASSQGSPGSGGARVYNEQFF.

This clonotype appeared many times. This sequence joins TRBV7-9 and TRBJ2-7; D is unclear. V was clipped by 1 base and J by 1 base, with 11 bases between them. The CDR3 is 15 amino acids. CDR1 and CDR2 from the germline V gene are SEHNR and FQNEAQ (reference sequence). This CDR3 reads CASSLEAGRSYEQYF. DNA of the CDR3: TGTGCCAGCAGCTTAGAGGCCGGACGGTCCTACGAGCAGTACTTC.

Notes on this clonotype: A single base separates this from a much larger clone, so it may be a read error. The chain carries TRBV15 and TRBJ2-3; 14 nucleotides agree with TRBD2. This CDR3 comprises 16 residues. The germline gives CDR1 LNHNV, CDR2 YYDKDF (reference sequence). The CDR3 DNA is TGTGCCACCAGCTTGACTAGCGGGGGGGGCACAGATACGCAGGATTTT. Its protein is CATSLTSGGGTDTQDF.

This clonotype has a count of ten or more. This chain links TRBV12-3 or TRBV12-4 with TRBJ2-2; D not certain. V dropped 5 bases and J dropped 6 bases, with 13 bases sitting between them. The CDR3 is 14 residues long. CDR3 loop: CASSPALAAGELFF. The CDR3 region has the DNA TGTGCCAGCAGTCCTGCTCTGGCCGCCGGGGAGCTGTTTTTT.

CDR3 protein: CSARSRQGWSTDTQYF. The CDR3 region has the DNA TGCAGTGCTAGATCCCGACAGGGGTGGAGCACAGATACGCAGTATTTT. The chain recombines TRBV20-1 with TRBJ2-3, with 8 bases identical to TRBD1. Germline V gives CDR1 DFQATT, CDR2 SNEGSKA (reference sequence). This CDR3 spans 16 amino acids. After removal of 2 bases from V and 0 bases from J, the junction contained 7 bases not matched to a gene.

The table lists this clonotype with a few counts. J is TRBJ2-7 and V is TRBV5-6, with D tentatively TRBD2 (7 bases). Germline loops: CDR1 SGHDT, CDR2 YYEEEE. The V end was cut by 7 bases, the J end by 3 bases, with 14 bases between. The CDR3 length is 13 residues. The DNA of the CDR3 is TGTGCCAGCGGGGGGGGCCAGGTCTACGAGCAGTACTTC. This gives the protein CASGGGQVYEQYF.

The rearrangement links TRBV6-2 or TRBV6-3 to TRBJ2-7; D might be TRBD1 (5 bases). Germline V gene sequence: CDR1 MNHEY, CDR2 SVGEGT. The CDR3 is made up of 17 amino acids. Trimming took off 5 bases at V and 1 base at J, with 21 bases between the two ends. This CDR3 reads CASSTTRQTFRSYEQYV. CDR3 nucleotides: TGTGCCAGCAGTACCACCCGACAGACCTTCCGATCCTACGAGCAGTACGTC.

This clonotype was found many times. The chain is built from TRBV6-2 or TRBV6-3 and TRBJ2-3, with TRBD2 identical over 7 bases. CDR1 and CDR2 from the germline V gene are MNHEY and SVGEGT. This CDR3 spans 18 amino acids. Trimming cost V 2 bases and J 1 base; bases outside gene matches: 12. Here the CDR3 reads CASSYHVGGLGGTDTQYF. As DNA, the CDR3 is TGTGCCAGCAGTTACCACGTAGGAGGACTAGGGGGCACAGATACGCAGTATTTT.

This clonotype appeared many times. The chain uses TRBV20-1 and TRBJ2-5, with TRBD2 matching 8 bases. The CDR3 loop spans 18 amino acids. Germline CDR1 and CDR2: DFQATT and SNEGSKA (reference sequence). V shed 4 bases, J shed 1 base, and the junction held 17 bases outside the gene matches. The CDR3 DNA sequence: TGCAGTGCTATCGCAGGGGCTAGCGGGCTAAATTTCCAAGAGACCCAGTACTTC. Its protein product is CSAIAGASGLNFQETQYF.

V gene TRBV9 combines with J gene TRBJ1-5; D gene uncertain. V was cut by 3 bases and J by 0 bases, with 7 bases left in between. CDR3 length: 14 residues. CDR1 SGDLS and CDR2 YYNGEE come from the germline V gene. In DNA form, the CDR3 reads TGTGCCAGCAGCGGCCCAAATAGCAATCAGCCCCAGCATTTT. Amino acids: CASSGPNSNQPQHF.

The rearrangement uses TRBV24-1 and TRBJ2-1; 14 nucleotides align to TRBD2. J gave up 5 bases and V 4 bases, and 9 bases lay outside the gene matches. This CDR3 spans 18 amino acids. Germline assignment: CDR1 KGHDR and CDR2 SFDVKD. In DNA, the CDR3 is TGTGCCACCAGTGACCCCGGACTAGCGGGGGGAACTAACAATGAGCAGTTCTTC. As protein: CATSDPGLAGGTNNEQFF.